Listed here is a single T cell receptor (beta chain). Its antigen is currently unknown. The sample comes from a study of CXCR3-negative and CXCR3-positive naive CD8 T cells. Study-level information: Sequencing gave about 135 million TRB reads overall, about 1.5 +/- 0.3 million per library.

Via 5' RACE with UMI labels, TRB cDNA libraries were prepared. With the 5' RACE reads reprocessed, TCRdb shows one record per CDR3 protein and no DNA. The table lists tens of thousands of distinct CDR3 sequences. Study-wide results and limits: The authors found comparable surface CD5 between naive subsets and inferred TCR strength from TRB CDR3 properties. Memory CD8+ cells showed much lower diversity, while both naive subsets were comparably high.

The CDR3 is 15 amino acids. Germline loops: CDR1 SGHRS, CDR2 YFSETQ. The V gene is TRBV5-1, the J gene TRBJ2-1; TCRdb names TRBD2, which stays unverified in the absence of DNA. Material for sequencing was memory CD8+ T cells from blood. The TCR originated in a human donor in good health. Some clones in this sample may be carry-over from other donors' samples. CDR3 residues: CASSFRDYSYNEQFF. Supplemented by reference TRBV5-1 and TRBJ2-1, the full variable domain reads KAGVTQTPRYLIKTRGQQVTLSCSPISGHRSVSWYQQTPGQGLQFLFEYFSETQRNKGNFPGRFSGRQFSNSRSEMNVSTLELGDSALYLCASSFRDYSYNEQFFGPGTRLTVL.